This is a list of T cell receptor beta chains from one sample in a study of Ad26.COV2.S vaccination and SARS-CoV-2 variants. Measured with immunoSEQ multiplex PCR; TCRdb has only the in-frame clones, and not every one. The sample yields 410,000 or so clones, about nine tenths seen once. Sequencing was performed on peripheral blood, taken in a trial of Ad26.COV2.S vaccine versus placebo. These receptors all stem from a person between 18 and 65 years old who received the Ad26.COV2.S COVID-19 vaccine or a placebo. Both conserved end residues are part of each CDR3. The D gene is left open where the match is weak. A clone size is listed for some rows: how often the clone was seen (once, few, many), or a class if it is expanded.

TRBD2,16,-,TRBV2,TRBJ2-1,CASRGSSGARGNEQFF,TGTGCCAGCAGGGGCTCTAGCGGGGCTAGGGGCAATGAGCAGTTCTTC
-,18,-,TRBV11-2,TRBJ1-1,CASSSPMYKRGGGTEAFF,TGTGCCAGCAGCTCCCCCATGTATAAAAGAGGGGGGGGCACTGAAGCTTTCTTT
TRBD1,16,-,TRBV3-1/TRBV3-2,TRBJ1-1,CASSEAHQGAGTEAFF,TGTGCCAGCAGTGAGGCCCACCAGGGGGCAGGCACTGAAGCTTTCTTT
-,13,-,TRBV18,TRBJ1-1,CASSGAWNTEAFF,TGTGCCAGCTCAGGGGCCTGGAACACTGAAGCTTTCTTT
TRBD2,17,once,TRBV29-1,TRBJ2-1,CSVEEFPGLDPRNEQFF,TGCAGCGTTGAGGAATTCCCGGGACTAGATCCGCGCAATGAGCAGTTCTTC
-,11,few,TRBV12-3/TRBV12-4,TRBJ1-1,CASTANTEAFF,TGTGCCAGCACGGCGAACACTGAAGCTTTCTTT
TRBD1,14,-,TRBV9,TRBJ2-2,CASSVVTGPGELFF,TGTGCCAGCAGCGTAGTGACAGGGCCCGGGGAGCTGTTTTTT
-,14,-,TRBV10-1,TRBJ2-3,CASSWGPGKDTQYF,TGCGCCAGCAGTTGGGGCCCGGGGAAGGATACGCAGTATTTT
-,12,-,TRBV28,TRBJ1-2,CASSGQGDGYTF,TGTGCCAGCAGTGGGCAGGGAGATGGCTACACCTTC
TRBD2,16,-,TRBV7-2,TRBJ2-1,CASSLGLGSGGVEQFF,TGTGCCAGCAGCTTAGGTCTGGGGAGCGGGGGGGTTGAGCAGTTCTTC
-,14,-,TRBV19,TRBJ2-7,CASSLQGGDYEQYF,TGTGCCAGTAGTCTTCAGGGGGGGGATTACGAGCAGTACTTC
-,13,-,TRBV19,TRBJ1-2,CASSMVAVYGYTF,TGTGCCAGTAGTATGGTGGCCGTCTATGGCTACACCTTC
-,14,-,TRBV29-1,TRBJ2-7,CSVADVLTNNEQYF,TGCAGCGTAGCGGACGTCCTAACCAATAACGAGCAGTACTTC
TRBD1,14,-,TRBV6-5,TRBJ1-2,CASRGTGGPYGYTF,TGTGCCAGCAGAGGGACAGGGGGCCCGTATGGCTACACCTTC
-,14,-,TRBV19,TRBJ1-1,CASSTQGRGAEAFF,TGTGCCAGTAGTACCCAGGGGAGAGGGGCTGAAGCTTTCTTT
TRBD1,15,-,TRBV6-4,TRBJ1-1,CASRMDRGMNTEAFF,TGTGCCAGCAGAATGGACAGGGGCATGAACACTGAAGCTTTCTTT